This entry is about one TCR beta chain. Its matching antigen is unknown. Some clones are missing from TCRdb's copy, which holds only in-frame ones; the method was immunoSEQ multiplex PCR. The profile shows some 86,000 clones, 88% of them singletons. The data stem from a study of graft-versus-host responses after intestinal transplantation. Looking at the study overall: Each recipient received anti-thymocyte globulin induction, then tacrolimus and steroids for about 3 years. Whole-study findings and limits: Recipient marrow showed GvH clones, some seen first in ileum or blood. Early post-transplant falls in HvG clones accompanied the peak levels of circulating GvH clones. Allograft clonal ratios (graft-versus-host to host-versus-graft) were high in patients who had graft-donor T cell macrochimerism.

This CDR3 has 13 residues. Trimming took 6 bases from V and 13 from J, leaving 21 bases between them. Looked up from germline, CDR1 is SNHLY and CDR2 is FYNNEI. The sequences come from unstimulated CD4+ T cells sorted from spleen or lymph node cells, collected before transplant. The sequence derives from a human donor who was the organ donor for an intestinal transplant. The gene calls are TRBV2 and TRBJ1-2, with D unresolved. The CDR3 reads CASSPEGALGCTF. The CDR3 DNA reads TGTGCCAGCAGCCCTGAGGGAGCCCTGGGTTGCACCTTC.